This T cell receptor (beta chain) was recorded in a study of molecular identifiers for immune sequencing clone quantification. Using a CD8+CD4-CCR7+CD45RA+ phenotype, naive CD8 T cells were sorted. CDR1 and CDR2 (germline): SEHNR, FQNEAQ (reference sequence). The CDR3 spans 15 residues. V lost 1 base to trimming and J lost 8 bases; unmatched junction nucleotides: 8. MiXCR was run by TCRdb on the PCR reads, yielding one entry per CDR3 protein. There are about 65,000 distinct CDR3 sequences in the sample; about a sixth occur only once, and about 1.5% lies in the top ten. The chain couples TRBV7-9 to TRBJ2-1; 7 bases match TRBD2. The receptor was derived from a human donor in good health. Some libraries in this study had Jurkat cell RNA spiked in. Material for sequencing was naive CD8+ T cells from blood, with Jurkat cell RNA spiked in. Subset of the sample: FACS-sorted CD8+CD4-CCR7+CD45RA+ naive T cells. The CDR3 loop is CASSLDRGSLHEQFF. In DNA, the CDR3 is TGTGCCAGCAGCTTAGACCGCGGGAGTTTACATGAGCAGTTCTTC.